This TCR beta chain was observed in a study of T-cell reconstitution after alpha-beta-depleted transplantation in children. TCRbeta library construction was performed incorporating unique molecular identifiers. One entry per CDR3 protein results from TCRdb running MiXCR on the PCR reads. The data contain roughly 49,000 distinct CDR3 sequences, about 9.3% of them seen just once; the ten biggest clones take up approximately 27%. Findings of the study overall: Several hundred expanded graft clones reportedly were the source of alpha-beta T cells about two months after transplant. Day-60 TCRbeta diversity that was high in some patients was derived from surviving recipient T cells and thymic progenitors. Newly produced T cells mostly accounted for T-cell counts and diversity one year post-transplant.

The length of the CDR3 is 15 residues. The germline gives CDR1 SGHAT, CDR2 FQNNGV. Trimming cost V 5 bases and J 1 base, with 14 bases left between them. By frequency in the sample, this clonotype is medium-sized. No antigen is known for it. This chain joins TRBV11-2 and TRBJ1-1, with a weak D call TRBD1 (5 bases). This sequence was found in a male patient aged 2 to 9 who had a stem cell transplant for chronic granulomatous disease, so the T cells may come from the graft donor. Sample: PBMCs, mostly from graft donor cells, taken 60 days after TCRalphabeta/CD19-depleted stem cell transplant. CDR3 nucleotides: TGTGCCAGCAGCCCAGGGATTATGGCGAACACTGAAGCTTTCTTT. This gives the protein CASSPGIMANTEAFF.